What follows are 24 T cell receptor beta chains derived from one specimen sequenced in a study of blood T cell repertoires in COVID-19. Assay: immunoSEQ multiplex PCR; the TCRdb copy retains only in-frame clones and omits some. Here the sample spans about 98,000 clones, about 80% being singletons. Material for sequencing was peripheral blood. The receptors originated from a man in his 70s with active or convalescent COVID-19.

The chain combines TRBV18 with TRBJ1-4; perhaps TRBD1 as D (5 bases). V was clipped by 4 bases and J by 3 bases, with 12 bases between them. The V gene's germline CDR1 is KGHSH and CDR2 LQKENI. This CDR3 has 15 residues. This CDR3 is CASSRRGAPNEKLFF. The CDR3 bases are TGTGCCAGCTCACGACGCGGGGCCCCTAATGAAAAACTGTTTTTT.

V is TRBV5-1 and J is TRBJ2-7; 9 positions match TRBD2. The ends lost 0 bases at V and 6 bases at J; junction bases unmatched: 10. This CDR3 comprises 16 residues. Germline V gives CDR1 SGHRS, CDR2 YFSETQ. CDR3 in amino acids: CASSLAAGLAGGEQYF. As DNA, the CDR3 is TGCGCCAGCAGCTTGGCCGCGGGACTAGCTGGGGGCGAGCAGTACTTC.

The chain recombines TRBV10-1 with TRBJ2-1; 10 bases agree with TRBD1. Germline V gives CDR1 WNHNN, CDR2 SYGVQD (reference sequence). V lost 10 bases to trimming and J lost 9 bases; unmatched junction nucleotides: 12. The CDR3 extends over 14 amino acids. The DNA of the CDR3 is TGCGCCACCCGACCGGGACAGGGGTTCGGTGAGCAGTTCTTC. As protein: CATRPGQGFGEQFF.

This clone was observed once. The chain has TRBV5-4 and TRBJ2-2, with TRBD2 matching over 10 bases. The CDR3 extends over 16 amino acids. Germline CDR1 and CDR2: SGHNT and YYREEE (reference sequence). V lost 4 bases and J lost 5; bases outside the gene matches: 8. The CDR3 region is CASSPPSGGGTGELFF. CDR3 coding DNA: TGTGCCAGCAGCCCTCCTAGCGGGGGAGGGACCGGGGAGCTGTTTTTT.

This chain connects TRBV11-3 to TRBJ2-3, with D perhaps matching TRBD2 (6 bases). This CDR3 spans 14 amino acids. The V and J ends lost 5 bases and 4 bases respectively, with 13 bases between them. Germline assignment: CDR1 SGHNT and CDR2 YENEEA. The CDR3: CASSSKLAADTQYF. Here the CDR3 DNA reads TGTGCCAGCAGCAGCAAGTTAGCGGCAGATACGCAGTATTTT.

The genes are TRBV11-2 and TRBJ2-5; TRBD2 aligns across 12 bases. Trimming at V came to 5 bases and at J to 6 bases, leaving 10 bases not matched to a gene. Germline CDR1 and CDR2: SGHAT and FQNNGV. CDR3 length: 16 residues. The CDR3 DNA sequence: TGTGCCAGCAGCCCCCCGGCTAGCGGGGGGGCACAGACCCAGTACTTC. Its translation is CASSPPASGGAQTQYF. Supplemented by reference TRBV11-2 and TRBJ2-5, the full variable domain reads EAGVAQSPRYKIIEKRQSVAFWCNPISGHATLYWYQQILGQGPKLLIQFQNNGVVDDSQLPKDRFSAERLKGVDSTLKIQPAKLEDSAVYLCASSPPASGGAQTQYFGPGTRLLVL.

CDR3 sequence: CASRGTGGSEAFF. Here the CDR3 DNA reads TGTGCCAGCAGGGGGACAGGGGGATCAGAGGCTTTCTTT. The V call is TRBV3-1 (or the pseudogene TRBV3-2), the J call TRBJ1-1, with 11 positions matching TRBD1. The CDR3 contains 13 residues. Germline lookup yields CDR1 LGHDT and CDR2 YNNKEL (reference sequence). Trimming cost V 6 bases and J 11 bases; bases outside gene matches: 8.

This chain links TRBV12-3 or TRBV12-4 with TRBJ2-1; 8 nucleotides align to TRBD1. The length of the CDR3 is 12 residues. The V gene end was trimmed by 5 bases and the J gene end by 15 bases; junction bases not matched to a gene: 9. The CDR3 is CASSPDRGERFF. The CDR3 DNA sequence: TGTGCCAGCAGTCCCGACAGGGGAGAACGGTTCTTC.

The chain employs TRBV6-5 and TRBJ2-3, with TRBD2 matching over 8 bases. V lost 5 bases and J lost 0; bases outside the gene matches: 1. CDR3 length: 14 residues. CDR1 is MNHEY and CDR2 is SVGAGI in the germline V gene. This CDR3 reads CASSQRGSTDTQYF. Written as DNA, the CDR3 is TGTGCCAGCAGTCAGCGGGGGAGCACAGATACGCAGTATTTT.

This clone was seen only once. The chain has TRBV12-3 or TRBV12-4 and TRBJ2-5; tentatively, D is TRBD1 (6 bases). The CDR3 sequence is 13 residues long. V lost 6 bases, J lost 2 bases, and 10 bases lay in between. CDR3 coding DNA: TGTGCCAGCAGAGGGGGATCACAAGAGACCCAGTACTTC. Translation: CASRGGSQETQYF.

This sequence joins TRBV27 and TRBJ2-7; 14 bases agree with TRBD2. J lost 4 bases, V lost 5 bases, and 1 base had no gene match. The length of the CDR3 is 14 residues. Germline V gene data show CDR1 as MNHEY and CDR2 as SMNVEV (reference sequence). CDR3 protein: CASSRTSGGYEQYF. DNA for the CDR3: TGTGCCAGCAGTAGGACTAGCGGGGGGTACGAGCAGTACTTC.

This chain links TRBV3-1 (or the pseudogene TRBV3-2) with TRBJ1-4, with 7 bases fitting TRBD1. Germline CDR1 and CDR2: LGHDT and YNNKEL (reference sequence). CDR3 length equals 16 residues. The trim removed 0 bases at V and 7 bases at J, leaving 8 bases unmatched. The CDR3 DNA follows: TGTGCCAGCAGCCAAGATGAATACAGGGGTTTTGAAAAACTGTTTTTT. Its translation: CASSQDEYRGFEKLFF.

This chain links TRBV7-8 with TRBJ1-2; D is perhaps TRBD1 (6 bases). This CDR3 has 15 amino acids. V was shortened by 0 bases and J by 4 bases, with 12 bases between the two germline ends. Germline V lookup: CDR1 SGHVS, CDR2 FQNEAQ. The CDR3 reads CASSLAAGVGYGYTF. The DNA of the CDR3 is TGTGCCAGCAGCTTAGCTGCAGGGGTAGGCTATGGCTACACCTTC.

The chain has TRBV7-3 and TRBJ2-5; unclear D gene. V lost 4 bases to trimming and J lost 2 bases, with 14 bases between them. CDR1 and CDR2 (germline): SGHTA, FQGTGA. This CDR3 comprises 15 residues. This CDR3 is CASSSGRHSQETQYF. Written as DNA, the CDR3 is TGTGCCAGCAGCTCTGGTAGACATTCTCAAGAGACCCAGTACTTC.

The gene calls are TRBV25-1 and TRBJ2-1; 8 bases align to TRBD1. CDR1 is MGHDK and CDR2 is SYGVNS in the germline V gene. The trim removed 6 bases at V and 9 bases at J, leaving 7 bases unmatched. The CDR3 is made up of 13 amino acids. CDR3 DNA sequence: TGTGCCAGCAGCTTGGACAGGGTGGTTGAGCAGTTCTTC. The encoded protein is CASSLDRVVEQFF.

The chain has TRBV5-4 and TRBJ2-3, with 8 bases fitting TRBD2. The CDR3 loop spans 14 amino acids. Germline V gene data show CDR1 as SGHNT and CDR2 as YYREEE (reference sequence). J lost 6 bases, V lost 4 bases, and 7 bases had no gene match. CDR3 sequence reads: CASSARTSFDTQYF. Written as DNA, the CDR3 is TGTGCCAGCAGCGCTCGGACTAGCTTCGATACGCAGTATTTT.

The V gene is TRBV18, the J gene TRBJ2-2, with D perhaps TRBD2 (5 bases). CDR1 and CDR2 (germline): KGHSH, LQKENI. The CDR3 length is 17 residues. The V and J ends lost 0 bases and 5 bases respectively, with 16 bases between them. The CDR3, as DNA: TGTGCCAGCTCACCACCGTCAATGAGGGCAGAAACCGGGGAGCTGTTTTTT. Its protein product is CASSPPSMRAETGELFF.

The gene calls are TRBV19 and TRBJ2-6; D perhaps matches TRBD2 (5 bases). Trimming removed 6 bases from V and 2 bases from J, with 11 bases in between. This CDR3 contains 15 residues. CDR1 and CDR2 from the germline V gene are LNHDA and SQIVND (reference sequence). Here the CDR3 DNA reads TGTGCCAGTAGCCGGGGAATCGCTGGGGCCAACGTCCTGACTTTC. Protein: CASSRGIAGANVLTF.

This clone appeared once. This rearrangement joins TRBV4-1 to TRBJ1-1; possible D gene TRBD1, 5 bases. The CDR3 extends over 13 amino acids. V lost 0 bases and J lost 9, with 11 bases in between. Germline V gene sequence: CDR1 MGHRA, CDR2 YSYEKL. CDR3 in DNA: TGCGCCAGCAGCCAAGACCCCGGGGGAAAAGCTTTCTTT. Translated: CASSQDPGGKAFF.

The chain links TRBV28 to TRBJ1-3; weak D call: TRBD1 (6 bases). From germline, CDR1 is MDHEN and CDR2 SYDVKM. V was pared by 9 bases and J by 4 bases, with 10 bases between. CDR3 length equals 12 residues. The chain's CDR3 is CASTGSGNTIYF. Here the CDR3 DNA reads TGTGCCAGTACAGGGTCCGGAAACACCATATATTTT.

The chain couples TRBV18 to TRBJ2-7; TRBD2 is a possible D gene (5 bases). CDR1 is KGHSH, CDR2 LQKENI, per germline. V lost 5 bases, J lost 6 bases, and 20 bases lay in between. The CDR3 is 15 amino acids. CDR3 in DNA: TGTGCCAGCTCAGTCTTACCCCCCGGGGATGGCGAGCAGTACTTC. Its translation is CASSVLPPGDGEQYF.

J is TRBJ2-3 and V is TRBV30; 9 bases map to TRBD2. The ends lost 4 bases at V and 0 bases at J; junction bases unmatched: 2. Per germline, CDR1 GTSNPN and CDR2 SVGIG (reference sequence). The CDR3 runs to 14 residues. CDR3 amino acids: CAWNLAGSTDTQYF. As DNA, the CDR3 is TGTGCCTGGAATCTAGCGGGGAGCACAGATACGCAGTATTTT.

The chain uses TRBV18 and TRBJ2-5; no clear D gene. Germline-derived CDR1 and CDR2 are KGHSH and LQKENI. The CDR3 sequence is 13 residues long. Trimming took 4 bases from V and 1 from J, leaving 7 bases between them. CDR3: CASSLTIQETQYF. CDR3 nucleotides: TGTGCCAGCTCACTCACTATCCAAGAGACCCAGTACTTC. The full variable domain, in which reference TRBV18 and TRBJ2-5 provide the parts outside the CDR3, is NAGVMQNPRHLVRRRGQEARLRCSPMKGHSHVYWYRQLPEEGLKFMVYLQKENIIDESGMPKERFSAEFPKEGPSILRIQQVVRGDSAAYFCASSLTIQETQYFGPGTRLLVL.

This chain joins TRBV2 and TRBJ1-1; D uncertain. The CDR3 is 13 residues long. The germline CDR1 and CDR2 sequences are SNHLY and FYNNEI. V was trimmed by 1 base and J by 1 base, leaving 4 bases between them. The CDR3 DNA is TGTGCCAGCAGTGAAGGCAGGAACACTGAAGCTTTCTTT. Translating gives CASSEGRNTEAFF.